The source of this TCR beta chain is a study of Graves' ophthalmopathy and Graves' hyperthyroidism. The CDR3 sequence is 15 residues long. From germline, CDR1 is MDHEN and CDR2 SYDVKM. Trimming cost V 6 bases and J 4 bases; bases outside gene matches: 10. The diagnostic workup employed clinical symptoms, serum thyroxine, TRAb, thyroid ultrasound and orbital computed tomography. The source of the PBMCs was less than 12 ml of fresh peripheral blood. Regarding the study as a whole: In blood, most expanded thyroid clonotypes above 0.001 frequency were also detected.

For repertoire sequencing, the TCR beta CDR3 regions were amplified from RNA transcripts. First-round RT-PCR employed HTBI primers, with a second-round multiplex PCR after it. MiXCR, run by TCRdb on the multiplex PCR reads, gives a single entry per CDR3 protein. The profile shows around 400,000 distinct CDR3 sequences, about 17% of them singletons. Points on this clonotype: Its antigen is not identified.

V usage is TRBV28 and J usage is TRBJ2-5, with 8 bases that match TRBD1. This clonotype was obtained from a woman between 18 and 30 years old with Graves' ophthalmopathy. The sample was peripheral blood. The CDR3 region has the DNA TGTGCCAGCAGCGCTACAGGGGGAATGGGAGAGACCCAGTACTTC. Its protein is CASSATGGMGETQYF.